What follows are 29 T cell receptor beta chains derived from one specimen sequenced in a study of T cells in Graves' hyperthyroidism and ophthalmopathy. Amplification of TCR beta CDR3 regions was performed using RNA transcripts as template. With the HTBI primer set, the TCR CDR3 went through a first round of RT-PCR. TCRdb analysed the multiplex PCR reads with MiXCR anew, one entry per CDR3 protein. The sample has about 530,000 distinct CDR3 sequences, 15% to 20% seen once. Sequences were obtained from blood. The receptors stem from a woman aged 18-30 years with Graves' ophthalmopathy.

V usage is TRBV19 and J usage is TRBJ1-5; D gene ambiguous. V was pared by 7 bases and J by 5 bases, with 15 bases between. Germline CDR1 LNHDA, CDR2 SQIVND (reference sequence). This CDR3 spans 14 amino acids. In nucleotides, the CDR3 is TGTGCCAGTACTCTTCGGGCGGGCTATCAGCCCCAGCATTTT. Its translation is CASTLRAGYQPQHF. Drawing the rest from reference TRBV19 and TRBJ1-5, the complete variable domain is DGGITQSPKYLFRKEGQNVTLSCEQNLNHDAMYWYRQDPGQGLRLIYYSQIVNDFQKGDIAEGYSVSREKKESFPLTVTSAQKNPTAFYLCASTLRAGYQPQHFGDGTRLSIL.

CDR3 DNA: TGTGCCAGCAGCGCCCGACGGCGGGGCGAGCAGTTCTTC. It encodes CASSARRRGEQFF. V and J are TRBV9 and TRBJ2-1; D is perhaps TRBD2 (6 bases). The CDR3 consists of 13 residues. CDR1 is SGDLS and CDR2 is YYNGEE in the germline V gene. Trimming took 3 bases from V and 10 from J, leaving 14 bases between them.

This clonotype was counted ten times or more. V usage is TRBV3-1 and J usage is TRBJ2-5, with D possibly being TRBD1 (6 bases). Germline V gene lookup returns CDR1 LGHDT and CDR2 YNNKEL (reference sequence). Trimming pared 0 bases from V and 5 bases from J, leaving 13 bases between. The CDR3 consists of 15 residues. The CDR3 bases are TGTGCCAGCAGCCAAGATTTGACAGGCGGTGAGACCCAGTACTTC. Residues: CASSQDLTGGETQYF.

The V and J genes are TRBV4-3 and TRBJ1-1, with 7 bases aligning to TRBD1. V was clipped by 2 bases and J by 4 bases; unmatched bases: 7. CDR1 and CDR2 from the germline V gene are LGHNA and YSLEER. CDR3 length equals 15 residues. CDR3: CASSQPNTGATEAFF. CDR3 nucleotides: TGCGCCAGCAGCCAACCTAATACAGGGGCCACTGAAGCTTTCTTT.

Many counts were recorded for this clonotype. This chain connects TRBV6-1 to TRBJ1-1, with a weak D call TRBD1 (6 bases). The CDR3 length is 13 residues. Looked up from germline, CDR1 is MNHNS and CDR2 is SASEGT. V was clipped by 10 bases and J by 6 bases, with 18 bases between them. The CDR3 DNA follows: TGTGCCACCGTTGGAGGGGGGAGGCCTGAAGCTTTCTTT. Residues: CATVGGGRPEAFF.

The rearrangement joins TRBV28 to TRBJ2-5, with D unclear. The CDR3 extends over 13 amino acids. V lost 6 bases and J lost 5, with 13 bases in between. Per the germline V gene, CDR1 is MDHEN and CDR2 is SYDVKM. The CDR3 is CASSPMVGETQYF. The CDR3 region has the DNA TGTGCCAGCAGCCCTATGGTGGGGGAGACCCAGTACTTC.

This clonotype was observed many times. The rearrangement links TRBV7-2 to TRBJ2-7; possibly TRBD1 for D (7 bases). Germline values: CDR1 SGHTA, CDR2 FQGNSA. The ends were cut back, 5 bases at V and 0 bases at J, with 17 bases in the middle. This CDR3 has 16 residues. DNA for the CDR3: TGTGCCAGCAGCCGCCGACAGGGACTCTTCTCCTACGAGCAGTACTTC. Encoded protein: CASSRRQGLFSYEQYF. Drawing the rest from reference TRBV7-2 and TRBJ2-7, the complete variable domain is GAGVSQSPSNKVTEKGKDVELRCDPISGHTALYWYRQSLGQGLEFLIYFQGNSAPDKSGLPSDRFSAERTGGSVSTLTIQRTQQEDSAVYLCASSRRQGLFSYEQYFGPGTRLTVT.

J is TRBJ2-7 and V is TRBV7-9; D not certain. The CDR3 covers 13 residues. V was shortened by 5 bases and J by 5 bases, with 13 bases between the two germline ends. From germline, CDR1 is SEHNR and CDR2 FQNEAQ (reference sequence). The CDR3, as DNA: TGTGCCAGCAGCCGGGTAAGACAAAACGAGCAGTACTTC. It specifies CASSRVRQNEQYF.

This clonotype was detected ten times or more. V and J are TRBV20-1 and TRBJ2-3; D call uncertain. The germline V gene encodes CDR1 DFQATT and CDR2 SNEGSKA (reference sequence). The CDR3 is made up of 15 amino acids. V was pared by 7 bases and J by 0 bases, with 17 bases between. CDR3 region: CSVGLGGASTDTQYF. The DNA for the CDR3 is TGCAGTGTCGGGCTAGGTGGAGCTAGCACAGATACGCAGTATTTT.

J is TRBJ2-3 and V is TRBV27, with 13 bases aligning to TRBD2. With V trimmed by 0 bases and J by 4 bases, 1 base remained unmatched. CDR1 MNHEY and CDR2 SMNVEV come from the germline V gene (reference sequence). The length of the CDR3 is 16 residues. For the CDR3, the DNA is TGTGCCAGCAGTTTATCACTAGCGGGAGGGGCAGATACGCAGTATTTT. Translating it yields CASSLSLAGGADTQYF.

The rearrangement links TRBV6-1 to TRBJ2-1; D perhaps matches TRBD1 (5 bases). Germline CDR1 is MNHNS and CDR2 is SASEGT. V was pared by 7 bases and J by 6 bases, with 16 bases between. The length of the CDR3 is 14 residues. The CDR3 here is CASTPGARFNEQFF. The CDR3, as DNA: TGTGCCAGCACCCCTGGGGCTAGGTTCAATGAGCAGTTCTTC.

There are many counts of this clonotype. The rearrangement links TRBV5-1 to TRBJ2-1; no definite D call. Germline values: CDR1 SGHRS, CDR2 YFSETQ. The CDR3 covers 14 residues. Trimming took 4 bases from V and 5 from J, leaving 13 bases between them. Here the CDR3 reads CASSLTPSNNEQFF. The CDR3 DNA is TGCGCCAGCAGCCTCACGCCATCAAACAATGAGCAGTTCTTC.

This clonotype was recorded a few times. The chain is built from TRBV18 and TRBJ2-7; D is unclear. Between the trimmed V and J ends, which lost 0 bases and 3 bases, there was a span of 15 bases. The V gene's germline CDR1 is KGHSH and CDR2 LQKENI. CDR3 length: 16 residues. This CDR3 is CASSPPRQFRLYEQYF. CDR3 nucleotide sequence: TGTGCCAGCTCACCACCTAGGCAGTTCCGTCTCTACGAGCAGTACTTC.

This clonotype was seen at least ten times. The rearrangement links TRBV20-1 to TRBJ2-7; 10 bases are a match to TRBD2. Germline trimming cut 5 bases from V and 5 bases from J; bases unmatched to any gene: 6. This CDR3 has 13 amino acids. Germline CDR1 DFQATT, CDR2 SNEGSKA (reference sequence). CDR3 sequence: CSADGTSDDEQYF. CDR3 DNA sequence: TGCAGTGCTGACGGGACTAGCGATGACGAGCAGTACTTC.

This clonotype came up a few times. This chain joins TRBV7-6 and TRBJ1-6; D may be TRBD1 (5 bases). CDR3 length: 14 residues. Trimming took 4 bases from V and 10 from J, leaving 14 bases between them. Per the germline V gene, CDR1 is SGHVS and CDR2 is FNYEAQ. The CDR3 here is CASSSGDGGSPLHF. In nucleotides, the CDR3 is TGTGCCAGCAGCTCGGGGGACGGGGGATCACCCCTCCACTTT.

The chain recombines TRBV4-3 with TRBJ2-7, with 9 bases matching TRBD1. The CDR3 covers 16 residues. In germline, CDR1 is LGHNA, CDR2 YSLEER. The ends lost 1 base at V and 5 bases at J; junction bases unmatched: 9. CDR3 DNA sequence: TGCGCCAGCAGCCAAGTACTGGGACAGGGTGTCGACGAGCAGTACTTC. This gives the protein CASSQVLGQGVDEQYF.

The chain joins TRBV5-1 to TRBJ2-1; 13 nucleotides line up with TRBD2. The CDR3 loop spans 20 amino acids. The germline V gene encodes CDR1 SGHRS and CDR2 YFSETQ. V lost 0 bases, J lost 0 bases, and 9 bases stayed unmatched. The CDR3 DNA reads as TGCGCCAGCAGCTTGGTCCCGGGACTAGCGGGAACTAACTCCTACAATGAGCAGTTCTTC. Residues: CASSLVPGLAGTNSYNEQFF.

Details on this clonotype: The junction departs from germline at one end; a sequencing error may be responsible. The V gene is TRBV7-6, the J gene TRBJ2-2; 10 bases match TRBD1. The CDR3 is 17 amino acids. CDR1 and CDR2 (germline): SGHVS, FNYEAQ. CDR3 in DNA: TGTGCCAGCAGCTCACCGGGACAGGGGACGAACACCGAGGAGCTGTTTTTT. Protein sequence: CASSSPGQGTNTEELFF.

This clonotype was detected ten times or more. The genes are TRBV15 and TRBJ2-7, with D unclear. This CDR3 has 15 residues. Germline CDR1 and CDR2: LNHNV and YYDKDF (reference sequence). V gave up 0 bases and J gave up 2 bases, with 11 bases separating them. The DNA of the CDR3 is TGTGCCACCAGCAGAGACCTGACACCTCCCTACGAGCAGTACTTC. Amino acids: CATSRDLTPPYEQYF. The variable domain in full, with the rest retrieved from reference TRBV15 and TRBJ2-7, is DAMVIQNPRYQVTQFGKPVTLSCSQTLNHNVMYWYQQKSSQAPKLLFHYYDKDFNNEADTPDNFQSRRPNTSFCFLDIRSPGLGDTAMYLCATSRDLTPPYEQYFGPGTRLTVT.

Worth noting for this clonotype: Sequence at one end of the junction differs from germline and may be a read error. V gene TRBV27 combines with J gene TRBJ1-6; D gene ambiguous. This CDR3 is built from 13 residues. Looked up from germline, CDR1 is MNHEY and CDR2 is SMNVEV (reference sequence). CDR3 DNA sequence: TGTGACAGCAGTTTCGGCCTGAATTCACCCCTCCACTTT. Residues: CDSSFGLNSPLHF.

The genes are TRBV11-2 and TRBJ2-5; D call uncertain. Trimming removed 1 base at V and 5 bases at J, with 14 bases between. This CDR3 region has 15 residues. The V gene's germline CDR1 is SGHAT and CDR2 FQNNGV. The CDR3 sequence is CASSLVVAGEETQYF. Written as DNA, the CDR3 is TGTGCCAGCAGCTTAGTGGTGGCAGGCGAGGAGACCCAGTACTTC.

This clonotype has a handful of counts. The rearrangement uses TRBV5-1 and TRBJ1-3, with a possible D match to TRBD1 (5 bases). This CDR3 has 14 amino acids. Trimming shortened V by 3 bases and J by 0 bases, and 7 bases separated the two germline ends. Germline V gene lookup returns CDR1 SGHRS and CDR2 YFSETQ. CDR3 residues: CASSSDTSGNTIYF. CDR3 DNA: TGCGCCAGCAGCTCGGACACCTCTGGAAACACCATATATTTT.

Only a few counts were recorded for this clonotype. V is TRBV7-9 and J is TRBJ1-2; D is undetermined. Germline CDR1 reads SEHNR; CDR2 reads FQNEAQ (reference sequence). This CDR3 spans 16 amino acids. V lost 0 bases and J 8 bases, leaving 19 bases between the germline ends. In DNA, the CDR3 is TGTGCCAGCAGCTTAGCGCCTCCCTGGGTGATTGCGGGCTACACCTTC. Its translation is CASSLAPPWVIAGYTF.

This clonotype was recorded many times. This chain links TRBV7-8 with TRBJ2-1, with D tentatively TRBD1 or TRBD2 (7 bases each). The CDR3 extends over 17 amino acids. CDR1 is SGHVS and CDR2 is FQNEAQ in the germline V gene. Deletions cut 5 bases from V and 1 base from J, with 18 bases between. The CDR3 DNA reads as TGTGCCAGCAGCACAGGGTACAGGGGAGGGTCCTACAATGAGCAGTTCTTC. Residues: CASSTGYRGGSYNEQFF.

This sequence joins TRBV11-3 and TRBJ2-1; tentative D call: TRBD2 (7 bases). In germline, CDR1 is SGHNT, CDR2 YENEEA. V lost 5 bases, J lost 7 bases, and 12 bases lay in between. The CDR3 sequence is 13 residues long. For the CDR3, the DNA is TGTGCCAGCAGCCCCGGGGGGCAAAATGAGCAGTTCTTC. Protein sequence: CASSPGGQNEQFF.

The sample holds many counts of this clonotype. J is TRBJ2-5 and V is TRBV20-1; D is ambiguous. Deletions cut 5 bases from V and 5 bases from J, with 27 bases between. Germline V gene sequence: CDR1 DFQATT, CDR2 SNEGSKA (reference sequence). The CDR3 runs to 17 residues. DNA for the CDR3: TGCAGTGCTCTAATAGAACCCCGGGCTCCGGAAAGGGAGACCCAGTACTTC. It translates to CSALIEPRAPERETQYF.

This chain joins TRBV29-1 and TRBJ1-3; D remains unclear. Between the trimmed V and J ends, which lost 8 bases and 1 base, there was a span of 12 bases. The germline V gene encodes CDR1 SQVTM and CDR2 ANQGSEA. This CDR3 comprises 13 residues. The CDR3 protein is CSYRTASGNTIYF. In DNA, the CDR3 is TGCAGCTACCGGACGGCGTCTGGAAACACCATATATTTT.

V and J are TRBV6-1 and TRBJ2-2; perhaps TRBD1 as D (6 bases). The germline gives CDR1 MNHNS, CDR2 SASEGT. This CDR3 contains 14 residues. Trimming left V 8 bases short and J 0 bases short, with 10 bases between. CDR3 region: CASRDISNTGELFF. In DNA, the CDR3 is TGTGCCAGCCGGGACATTTCGAACACCGGGGAGCTGTTTTTT.

This clonotype has a count of ten or more. The chain couples TRBV3-1 to TRBJ1-5; D possibly corresponds to TRBD1 (5 bases). Trimming took off 1 base at V and 4 bases at J, with 11 bases between the two ends. The CDR3 has 15 residues. The germline gives CDR1 LGHDT, CDR2 YNNKEL (reference sequence). This CDR3 is CASSQARGPNQPQHF. The DNA for the CDR3 is TGTGCCAGCAGCCAAGCGAGGGGACCTAATCAGCCCCAGCATTTT.